This T cell receptor (beta chain) was captured by sequencing in a study of T-cell reconstitution after alpha-beta-depleted transplantation in children. During its preparation, the TCRbeta library received unique molecular identifiers. TCRdb passed the PCR reads through MiXCR, listing each CDR3 protein once. The table records about half a million distinct CDR3 sequences, under 15% of them present only once. This clonotype has more than one count but fewer than ten. The specimen comprised PBMCs from the stem cell graft donor, sampled from the stem cell graft. This clonotype originated in a human donor who donated a stem cell graft to a child with combined immunodeficiency.

The CDR3 DNA reads TGTGCCAGCAGCGAGGCCGGACAGTACAATGAGCAGTTCTTC. Protein product: CASSEAGQYNEQFF. The rearrangement uses TRBV7-3 and TRBJ2-1; the D gene is possibly TRBD1 (6 bases). With 5 bases removed from V and 4 bases from J, the gap between germline ends came to 12 bases. Germline V lookup: CDR1 SGHTA, CDR2 FQGTGA. The CDR3 runs to 14 residues.